This T cell receptor beta chain was sequenced for a study of glioma-infiltrating T cells after dendritic cell vaccination. V shed 5 bases and J shed 5 bases, with 17 bases lying between them. The CDR3 consists of 15 residues. Germline loops: CDR1 PRHDT, CDR2 FYEKMQ (reference sequence). Clones were read by immunoSEQ multiplex PCR, and TCRdb kept only the in-frame ones, dropping some. The data contain under 100,000 clones, approximately 81% of them singletons. The material was blood, obtained before dendritic cell vaccination. The chain couples TRBV13 to TRBJ2-3; the D gene is possibly TRBD2 (5 bases). This sequence originates from a human donor with glioblastoma. CDR3 loop: CASSPGMRLGDTQYF. DNA for the CDR3: TGTGCCAGCAGCCCCGGGATGAGGCTTGGAGATACGCAGTATTTT.